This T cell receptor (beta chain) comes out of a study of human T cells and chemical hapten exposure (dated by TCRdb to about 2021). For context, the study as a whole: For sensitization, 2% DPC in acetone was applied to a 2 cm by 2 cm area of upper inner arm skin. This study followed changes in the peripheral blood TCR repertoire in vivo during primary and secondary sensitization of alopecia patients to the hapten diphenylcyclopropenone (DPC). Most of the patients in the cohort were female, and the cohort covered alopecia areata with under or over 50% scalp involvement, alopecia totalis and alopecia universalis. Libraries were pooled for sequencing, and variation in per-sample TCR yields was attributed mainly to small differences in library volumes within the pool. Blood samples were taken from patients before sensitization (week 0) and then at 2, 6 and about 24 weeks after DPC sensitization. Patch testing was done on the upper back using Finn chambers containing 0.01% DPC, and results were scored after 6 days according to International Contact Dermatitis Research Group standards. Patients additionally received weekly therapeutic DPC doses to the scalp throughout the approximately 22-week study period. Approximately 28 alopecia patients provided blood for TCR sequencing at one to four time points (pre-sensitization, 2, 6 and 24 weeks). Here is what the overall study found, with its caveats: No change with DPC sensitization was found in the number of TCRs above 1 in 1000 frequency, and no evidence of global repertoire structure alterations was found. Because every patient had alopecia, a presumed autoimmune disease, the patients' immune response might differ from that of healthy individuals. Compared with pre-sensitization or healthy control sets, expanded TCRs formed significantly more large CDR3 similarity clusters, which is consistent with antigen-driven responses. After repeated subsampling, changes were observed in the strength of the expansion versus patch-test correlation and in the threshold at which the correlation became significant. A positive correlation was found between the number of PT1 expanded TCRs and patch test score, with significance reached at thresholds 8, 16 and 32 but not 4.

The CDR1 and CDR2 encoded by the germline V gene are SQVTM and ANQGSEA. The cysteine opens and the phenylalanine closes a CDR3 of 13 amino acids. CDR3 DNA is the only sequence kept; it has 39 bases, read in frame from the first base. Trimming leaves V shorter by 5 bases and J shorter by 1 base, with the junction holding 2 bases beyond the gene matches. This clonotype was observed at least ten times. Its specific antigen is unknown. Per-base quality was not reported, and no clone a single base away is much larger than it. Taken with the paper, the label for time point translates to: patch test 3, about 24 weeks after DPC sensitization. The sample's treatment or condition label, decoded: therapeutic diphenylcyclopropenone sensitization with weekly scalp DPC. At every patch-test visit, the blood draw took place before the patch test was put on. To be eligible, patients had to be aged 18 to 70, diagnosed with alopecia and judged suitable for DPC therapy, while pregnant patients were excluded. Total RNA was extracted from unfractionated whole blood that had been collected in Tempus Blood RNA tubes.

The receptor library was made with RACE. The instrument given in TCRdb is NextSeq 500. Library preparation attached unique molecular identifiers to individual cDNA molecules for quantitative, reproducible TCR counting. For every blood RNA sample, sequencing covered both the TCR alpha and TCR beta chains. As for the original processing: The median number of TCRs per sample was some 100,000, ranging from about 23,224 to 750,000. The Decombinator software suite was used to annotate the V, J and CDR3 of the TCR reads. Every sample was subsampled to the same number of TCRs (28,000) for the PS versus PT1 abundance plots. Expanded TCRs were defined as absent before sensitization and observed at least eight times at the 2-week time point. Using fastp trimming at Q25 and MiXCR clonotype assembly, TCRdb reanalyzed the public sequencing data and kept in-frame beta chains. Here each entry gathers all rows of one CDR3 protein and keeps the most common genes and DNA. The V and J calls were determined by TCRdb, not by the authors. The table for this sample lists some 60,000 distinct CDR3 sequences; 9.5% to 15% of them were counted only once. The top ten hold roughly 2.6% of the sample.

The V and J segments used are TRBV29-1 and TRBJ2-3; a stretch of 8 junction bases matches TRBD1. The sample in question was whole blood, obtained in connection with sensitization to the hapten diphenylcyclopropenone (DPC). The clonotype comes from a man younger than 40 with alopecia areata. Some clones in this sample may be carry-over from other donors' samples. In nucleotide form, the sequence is TGCAGCGTTACAGGGGGTCGCACAGATACGCAGTATTTT. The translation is CSVTGGRTDTQYF.